The rows below give T cell receptor beta chains drawn from one sample of a study of OX40 agonist ivuxolimab in advanced cancers. Sequencing was performed with immunoSEQ multiplex PCR; in TCRdb, only in-frame clones are kept and a portion is missing. Here the sample spans roughly 91,000 clones, roughly 95% being singletons. The sequences come from CD4+ or CD8+ T cells sorted from blood, collected in a trial of the OX40 agonist ivuxolimab. These receptors all come from an adult with an advanced solid tumor such as melanoma, head and neck, liver or kidney cancer. Each CDR3 is given with its conserved first and last residue. Not every row has a clone size; where given, it reads once, few, many or a size class.

TRBJ2-7,-,TRBV11-2,CASSSQGQGYEQYF
TRBJ2-7,-,TRBV19,CASSIAGNEQYF
TRBJ2-1,-,TRBV5-1,CASSYGTEQFF
TRBJ1-1,-,TRBV19,CASSISIEAFF
TRBJ2-3,-,TRBV15,CATSKGQTTDTQYF
TRBJ2-5,-,TRBV9,CASSPYGAPEGETQYF
TRBJ2-1,once,TRBV9,CASSVEGVPYNEQFF
TRBJ2-2,-,TRBV7-9,CASSPITSGAGGAGELFF
TRBJ2-3,-,TRBV5-4,CASTGLADTDTQYF
TRBJ1-1,once,TRBV11-2,CASSLTDSDTEAFF
TRBJ2-5,-,TRBV5-4,CASSLDREQETQYF
TRBJ2-5,once,TRBV2,CASTSEGEGETQYF
TRBJ1-1,-,TRBV5-1,CASSFGTGNTEAFF
TRBJ1-2,-,TRBV6-5,CASTTGGGSYGYTF
TRBJ2-7,-,TRBV28,CASSFIPTSGSSYEQYF
TRBJ2-7,-,TRBV4-3,CASSQDSYEQYF
TRBJ2-7,-,TRBV5-6,CASSEWGSGQGFYEQYF
TRBJ1-1,-,TRBV28,CASSLVLAVGDRGTEAFF
TRBJ2-7,-,TRBV11-2,CASSYGGGSDEQYF
TRBJ2-3,-,TRBV28,CASSLGDTQYF
TRBJ1-6,-,TRBV6-6,CATSQASVDSPLHF
TRBJ1-6,-,TRBV30,CAWSVIELDSPLHF
TRBJ2-3,-,TRBV10-3,CATARTGEHTDTQYF
TRBJ2-1,-,TRBV6-5,CASSPQLAGEGEQFF
TRBJ1-2,-,TRBV27,CASSFDGGGYTF
TRBJ2-1,-,TRBV4-1,CASSQARMGVRFF
TRBJ1-4,-,TRBV19,CASRTTGFREKLFF
TRBJ2-6,-,TRBV11-2,CASSVRDFDFSGANVLTF
TRBJ2-7,-,TRBV6-5,CASSYSQGLAEQYF
TRBJ2-1,-,TRBV7-9,CASSLGVYEQFF
TRBJ1-1,-,TRBV7-3,CASGHGQSRTEAFF
TRBJ2-7,-,TRBV14,CASSQWVGGAASGEQYF
TRBJ2-7,once,TRBV27,CASQRTSRYEQYF
TRBJ2-7,-,TRBV9,CASSVEREGKKQYF
TRBJ2-7,-,TRBV15,CATSGSSGGTYEQYF
TRBJ1-2,-,TRBV28,CASRPRGAHGYTF
TRBJ2-5,-,TRBV6-5,CASQSSGGRQTQYF
TRBJ2-1,-,TRBV7-3,CASSLGLDYNEQFF
TRBJ2-2,-,TRBV5-8,CASSLAGRGLLTMNTGELFF
TRBJ2-3,-,TRBV9,CASSVQGYSTDTQYF
TRBJ1-1,-,TRBV28,CASSPQANTEAFF
TRBJ1-1,few,TRBV4-2,CASSKGDPTEAFF
TRBJ1-1,-,TRBV2,CASIPGATEAFF
TRBJ2-1,-,TRBV11-3,CASSRTGDYNEQFF
TRBJ2-7,once,TRBV11-2,CASTVGRGGGYEQYF
TRBJ1-2,few,TRBV7-9,CASSFVAGGYTF
TRBJ2-1,-,TRBV6-6,CASVFVFPPEEQFF